The 12 T cell receptor beta chains listed next were all sequenced from one sample in a study of T cells in Graves' hyperthyroidism and ophthalmopathy. The CDR3 regions of TCR beta were amplified from RNA transcripts. HTBI primers were used for first-round RT-PCR of the TCR CDR3. TCRdb re-derived calls from the multiplex PCR reads in MiXCR, one entry per CDR3 protein. Of 600,000 to 650,000 distinct CDR3 sequences listed, less than 25% are singletons. Sequenced material: blood. Source of these receptors: a man aged 25 to 45 with Graves' ophthalmopathy.

This clonotype was picked up a small number of times. This rearrangement joins TRBV15 to TRBJ1-5, with D unclear. The germline V gene encodes CDR1 LNHNV and CDR2 YYDKDF (reference sequence). CDR3 length: 13 amino acids. With 4 bases removed from V and 4 bases from J, the gap between germline ends came to 8 bases. The CDR3 region is CATSTGLNQPQHF. The DNA for the CDR3 is TGTGCCACCAGCACTGGCCTAAATCAGCCCCAGCATTTT.

The chain is built from TRBV24-1 and TRBJ2-7, with 9 bases identical to TRBD2. The CDR3 extends over 16 amino acids. The germline V gene has CDR1 KGHDR and CDR2 SFDVKD. V lost 4 bases, J lost 4 bases, and 10 bases stayed unmatched. The CDR3 spells CATSDSPGSGRYEQYF. The CDR3 DNA reads as TGTGCCACCAGTGACTCCCCGGGGAGCGGGAGGTACGAGCAGTACTTC.

This clonotype has only one observation. J is TRBJ2-2 and V is TRBV25-1; D is unclear. The germline V gene has CDR1 MGHDK and CDR2 SYGVNS. The CDR3 runs to 13 residues. Trimming pared 1 base from V and 3 bases from J, leaving 3 bases between. CDR3 DNA: TGTGCCAGCAGTGAATTCGACACCGGGGAGCTGTTTTTT. The encoded protein is CASSEFDTGELFF.

This chain uses TRBV18 with TRBJ2-1; D is possibly TRBD2 (6 bases). The V end was cut by 0 bases, the J end by 1 base, with 16 bases between. CDR3 size: 18 residues. CDR1 is KGHSH, CDR2 LQKENI, per germline. The CDR3, as DNA: TGTGCCAGCTCACCACCTCCCTACAGCGGGTATTCCTACAATGAGCAGTTCTTC. Translating gives CASSPPPYSGYSYNEQFF.

This clonotype showed up many times. The rearrangement links TRBV7-2 to TRBJ2-7; TRBD1 aligns across 8 bases. With V trimmed by 11 bases and J by 6 bases, 12 bases remained unmatched. The CDR3 covers 13 residues. Germline assignment: CDR1 SGHTA and CDR2 FQGNSA. The CDR3 DNA is TGTGCCGTACAAACAGGGGGTAATAGCGAGCAGTACTTC. Its translation: CAVQTGGNSEQYF.

This clonotype was observed many times. The rearrangement uses TRBV27 and TRBJ1-1, with D unresolved. Trimming shortened V by 0 bases and J by 4 bases, and 12 bases separated the two germline ends. The CDR3 has 15 amino acids. CDR1 is MNHEY and CDR2 is SMNVEV in the germline V gene (reference sequence). The CDR3 DNA reads TGTGCCAGCAGTTTATCCCGGTTGGGAAGCACTGAAGCTTTCTTT. Residues: CASSLSRLGSTEAFF.

This clonotype was picked up a small number of times. V is TRBV20-1 and J is TRBJ2-7; 10 positions agree with TRBD1. V shed 4 bases and J 2 bases; nucleotides not matched to a gene: 8. Germline V lookup: CDR1 DFQATT, CDR2 SNEGSKA (reference sequence). There are 15 residues in the CDR3. The CDR3: CSAITTGTGAYEQYF. CDR3 DNA: TGCAGTGCTATTACTACCGGGACAGGGGCCTACGAGCAGTACTTC.

The sample holds many counts of this clonotype. The chain uses TRBV10-3 and TRBJ1-5; 7 nucleotides match TRBD1. Germline V gives CDR1 ENHRY, CDR2 SYGVKD. The CDR3 is 14 residues long. V lost 10 bases, J lost 1 base, and 7 bases stayed unmatched. This CDR3 reads CATTGDSSNQPQHF. For the CDR3, the DNA is TGTGCCACCACTGGGGACAGCAGCAATCAGCCCCAGCATTTT.

The chain has TRBV30 and TRBJ1-3; D gene ambiguous. The CDR3 has 15 residues. V lost 1 base and J 0 bases, leaving 10 bases between the germline ends. Looked up from germline, CDR1 is GTSNPN and CDR2 is SVGIG (reference sequence). CDR3 protein: CAWSALTGSGNTIYF. The DNA of the CDR3 is TGTGCCTGGAGTGCCCTGACGGGCTCTGGAAACACCATATATTTT.

This chain joins TRBV6-1 and TRBJ1-2, with D possibly matching TRBD1 (6 bases). The CDR3 sequence is 15 residues long. V was clipped by 1 base and J by 2 bases, with 11 bases between them. CDR1 is MNHNS and CDR2 is SASEGT in the germline V gene. The CDR3 bases are TGTGCCAGCAGTGAAGGAGACAGGACGAACTATGGCTACACCTTC. Translating gives CASSEGDRTNYGYTF.

The chain uses TRBV28 and TRBJ2-5; 7 bases are a match to TRBD1. The ends lost 7 bases at V and 2 bases at J; junction bases unmatched: 10. This CDR3 has 15 amino acids. Germline V gene data show CDR1 as MDHEN and CDR2 as SYDVKM. The CDR3 protein is CASTSPTGPQETQYF. CDR3 DNA sequence: TGTGCCAGCACCAGTCCGACAGGGCCACAAGAGACCCAGTACTTC.

This clonotype was detected ten times or more. The rearrangement links TRBV4-1 to TRBJ2-5; D gene ambiguous. Trimming took off 4 bases at V and 5 bases at J, with 14 bases between the two ends. This CDR3 is 14 amino acids long. CDR1 and CDR2 from the germline V gene are MGHRA and YSYEKL. The CDR3 region has the DNA TGCGCCAGCAGCCTCGGACCGGCAACGGAGACCCAGTACTTC. It is translated as CASSLGPATETQYF.